A single T cell receptor beta chain is shown here with its context. This clone has a handful of counts. It lacks a known antigen. Base qualities are not recorded, but no much larger clone differs from it by a single base. This sample stems from a study of beta chain features in type 1 diabetes listed by TCRdb under 2018. Background on the whole study: Mean age, gender distribution, total cell number and subset yield did not differ between patients and healthy donors. Naive and central memory subsets were obtained from all 30 or so donors, but regulatory and stem cell-like memory subsets were isolated from only 8 patients and roughly eight healthy donors. A total of about 100,000,000 sorted cells were examined across all samples, and RNA yield correlated strongly with the number of cells per subset. The study compared the TCRB repertoires of sorted circulating CD4+ T cell subsets in recently diagnosed type 1 diabetes patients with those in matched healthy donors.

The full study reports these points: Shorter templates might have been favored by PCR, but patient and control samples were amplified and corrected together, so both groups would have been affected equally by any skew. Naive, central memory and regulatory TCRB repertoires appeared more similar among patients than among healthy donors. Because small numbers of individuals were included in the HLA sub-analyses, any influence of HLA type on TCRB rearrangement was left unresolved. Sequencing cDNA rather than genomic DNA could over-represent highly expressing activated cells, although activation and CD3 levels did not differ between groups. A moderate but significant shortening of TCRB CDR3 length was observed in type 1 diabetes patients in all four CD4+ subsets. Patients with type 1 diabetes made fewer insertions and deleted more nucleotides at VDJ recombination sites, implying thymic rearrangement abnormalities.

A single peripheral blood draw of about 116 mL on average was collected from each donor into heparinised tubes. Naive, central memory, regulatory and stem cell-like memory CD4+ T cells were sorted on a BD FACSAria II using a panel including CD45RO, CCR7, CD25, CD127, CD95 and CD27. Purity was above 95% for every sorted population. PBMCs were isolated immediately by Lymphoprep density gradient centrifugation and stained directly without culture. To minimize batch effects, samples were stained and sorted in pairs, one healthy donor with one patient per experiment. The entire isolated RNA was reverse transcribed using the High Capacity cDNA Reverse Transcription Kit, and thus expressed TCRB transcripts were sequenced. For stem cell-like memory T cell samples, survey-depth immunoSEQ sequencing was used, averaging about 1 million total reads per sample. Sorted cells were lysed in RLT buffer and RNA was extracted with DNase-treated RNeasy Micro or Mini kits, depending on cell number. To prevent cross-contamination, each cell subset was processed individually, whereas patient and healthy donor samples were processed jointly. TCRB sequences were amplified from cDNA with the immunoSEQ multiplex PCR, producing 87-bp fragments spanning the CDR3 region. Amplicons were sequenced on the Illumina HiSeq platform. In the authors' own workflow: PCR bias was computationally corrected using synthetic template baselines, reads within Hamming distance 2 were collapsed, and singletons that could not be merged were discarded. Reads were aligned against IMGT so that V, D and J genes, CDR3 length and insertions or deletions at six rearrangement sites could be assigned. Within each subset, clonotype counts were normalized to the number of sorted cells before true diversity and Gini coefficients were calculated with the tcR R package. Repertoire sharing was quantified using the overlap coefficient calculated on TCRB nucleotide sequences. The source is immuneACCESS, and TCRdb retained only in-frame sequences with V and J called. Part of the clones is not carried over; for the studies checked, unresolved V genes explain less than half of this, and the remainder is unexplained. V and J calls plus clone size are reproduced from that table; the DNA served to infer D and trimming. The sample table holds approximately 90,000 clones, of which 30% to 40% were seen once. The top ten clonotypes cover approximately 0.45% of the sample.

CDR1 and CDR2, looked up from the germline V gene, are SGDLS and YYNGEE. After removal of 4 bases from V and 5 bases from J, the junction retains 8 bases not matched to a gene. The CDR3 numbers 14 residues from cysteine through phenylalanine. The entry retains the CDR3 DNA only, 42 bases that are in frame from base 1. The rearrangement combines TRBV9 with TRBJ1-2; 7 bases in the junction line up with TRBD1. Material: stem cell memory CD4+ T cells from blood. The cell subset or site label for this specimen denotes: stem cell-like memory CD4+ T cells. The source of this sequence is a woman aged 18-30 years in good health. At the DNA level, the sequence is TGTGCCAGCAGCCCGCGGGAGGGGGCTTATGGCTACACCTTC. This sequence encodes CASSPREGAYGYTF.